These 14 T cell receptor beta chains were all obtained from the same sample, sequenced in a study of T cell repertoires in cytomegalovirus infection. MiXCR, run by TCRdb on the reads, gives a single entry per CDR3 protein. This table holds approximately 260,000 distinct CDR3 sequences, around 15% found once. Sequencing used CD8+ T cells from PBMCs. The source is a human donor in good health (CMV status not recorded). Some clones in this sample may be carry-over from other donors' samples.

This clonotype has a handful of counts. V usage is TRBV6-5 and J usage is TRBJ1-1; 10 nucleotides line up with TRBD1. V shed 5 bases and J 1 base; nucleotides not matched to a gene: 1. Germline CDR1 and CDR2: MNHEY and SVGAGI. The CDR3 is 14 amino acids. The CDR3 DNA sequence: TGTGCCAGCAGTCGACAGGGGGCGAACACTGAAGCTTTCTTT. Amino acids: CASSRQGANTEAFF.

This clonotype was found a few times. The CDR3 loop is CSVFRGGTEAFF. The CDR3 bases are TGCAGCGTTTTCAGGGGAGGCACTGAAGCTTTCTTT. J is TRBJ1-1 and V is TRBV29-1; possibly TRBD1 for D (6 bases). V lost 5 bases to trimming and J lost 4 bases, with 11 bases between them. The germline V gene encodes CDR1 SQVTM and CDR2 ANQGSEA. The CDR3 has 12 residues.

CDR3 region: CASSPTTSENTGELFF. The CDR3, as DNA: TGTGCCAGCAGCCCGACGACTAGCGAGAACACCGGGGAGCTGTTTTTT. The rearrangement uses TRBV9 and TRBJ2-2, with 8 bases lining up with TRBD2. The trim removed 4 bases at V and 1 base at J, leaving 6 bases unmatched. This CDR3 has 16 amino acids. The germline V gene encodes CDR1 SGDLS and CDR2 YYNGEE. Based on the CDR3 plus reference TRBV9 and TRBJ2-2, the full variable domain is DSGVTQTPKHLITATGQRVTLRCSPRSGDLSVYWYQQSLDQGLQFLIQYYNGEERAKGNILERFSAQQFPDLHSELNLSSLELGDSALYFCASSPTTSENTGELFFGEGSRLTVL.

The chain combines TRBV4-1 with TRBJ2-1; 10 positions match TRBD1. Germline values: CDR1 MGHRA, CDR2 YSYEKL. The CDR3 loop spans 17 amino acids. With 2 bases clipped from V and 3 bases from J, the junction kept 7 bases outside the gene matches. The CDR3 nucleotides read TGCGCCAGCAGCCAAACCCCCGGGACAGGGGACTACAATGAGCAGTTCTTC. This codes for CASSQTPGTGDYNEQFF.

Many counts were recorded for this clonotype. This chain joins TRBV7-2 and TRBJ1-2; D is ambiguous. The V and J ends lost 1 base and 2 bases respectively, with 11 bases between them. Germline V gene lookup returns CDR1 SGHTA and CDR2 FQGNSA. The CDR3 is 15 residues long. CDR3 sequence (DNA): TGTGCCAGCAGCTTAGGTCTCGGAGTAAACTATGGCTACACCTTC. The encoded protein is CASSLGLGVNYGYTF.

This clonotype was counted a few times. The chain employs TRBV19 and TRBJ2-6, with 8 nucleotides matching TRBD1. The trim removed 7 bases at V and 1 base at J, leaving 9 bases unmatched. The CDR3 runs 17 residues. Germline-derived CDR1 and CDR2 are LNHDA and SQIVND (reference sequence). DNA for the CDR3: TGTGCCAGTAAGAGTCGACAGGGGACTTCTGGGGCCAACGTCCTGACTTTC. It is translated as CASKSRQGTSGANVLTF.

This clonotype was seen many times. CDR3 nucleotide sequence: TGTGCCAGCAGCTTATCCCCCCCAGGGGTGAATGGCTACACCTTC. Its translation is CASSLSPPGVNGYTF. V and J are TRBV7-2 and TRBJ1-2; the D gene is possibly TRBD1 (6 bases). In germline, CDR1 is SGHTA, CDR2 FQGNSA. Trimming took off 2 bases at V and 6 bases at J, with 16 bases between the two ends. The length of the CDR3 is 15 residues.

This clonotype showed up just a few times. Here the CDR3 reads CSARVGRVGRRAEAFF. In nucleotides, the CDR3 is TGCAGTGCTAGAGTCGGCAGGGTGGGGCGGCGGGCTGAAGCTTTCTTT. The chain combines TRBV20-1 with TRBJ1-1; weak D call: TRBD1 (5 bases). V lost 1 base and J lost 6, with 21 bases in between. The CDR3 has 16 amino acids. Germline CDR1 and CDR2: DFQATT and SNEGSKA (reference sequence).

In this sample, this clonotype turned up a few times. V usage is TRBV28 and J usage is TRBJ2-7; TRBD1 matches 7 bases. The germline CDR1 and CDR2 sequences are MDHEN and SYDVKM. CDR3 size: 15 residues. Trimming at V came to 3 bases and at J to 5 bases, leaving 10 bases not matched to a gene. The chain's CDR3 is CASSFSRGRVHEQYF. The CDR3 DNA follows: TGTGCCAGCAGTTTTTCCAGGGGGAGAGTCCACGAGCAGTACTTC.

The chain recombines TRBV7-6 with TRBJ1-1; 7 bases agree with TRBD1. The J segment lost 1 base and the V segment lost 5 bases, leaving 13 bases of the junction unmatched. Germline CDR1 reads SGHVS; CDR2 reads FNYEAQ. This CDR3 is built from 17 residues. CDR3 nucleotides: TGTGCCAGCAGCCATCAGACAGGGCCCTTTAAGAACACTGAAGCTTTCTTT. It specifies CASSHQTGPFKNTEAFF.

This clonotype was recorded many times. The chain links TRBV10-3 to TRBJ2-7, with a possible D match to TRBD2 (5 bases). V was trimmed by 8 bases and J by 1 base, leaving 12 bases between them. The CDR3 runs to 13 residues. Germline V gene lookup returns CDR1 ENHRY and CDR2 SYGVKD. The CDR3 is CAIHDGVSYEQYF. The CDR3 DNA reads as TGTGCCATCCACGACGGGGTTTCCTACGAGCAGTACTTC.

This clonotype turned up a few times. The J gene is TRBJ2-1, the V gene TRBV6-2 or TRBV6-3; 7 bases map to TRBD1. The CDR3 consists of 16 residues. Germline V CDR1 and CDR2: MNHEY, SVGEGT. After removal of 6 bases from V and 0 bases from J, the junction contained 8 bases not matched to a gene. The CDR3 coding sequence is TGTGCCAGCAGCCGCCATGGGGACAGCTCCTACAATGAGCAGTTCTTC. As protein: CASSRHGDSSYNEQFF.

This clonotype was counted ten times or more. The chain uses TRBV6-1 and TRBJ1-2; tentative D call: TRBD1 (5 bases). Germline CDR1 MNHNS, CDR2 SASEGT. Trimming removed 5 bases from V and 3 bases from J, with 10 bases in between. This CDR3 is 13 amino acids long. CDR3 residues: CASSYAGHYGYTF. DNA for the CDR3: TGTGCCAGCAGTTATGCGGGGCACTATGGCTACACCTTC.

In this sample, this clonotype turned up a few times. The genes are TRBV4-1 and TRBJ2-1; 8 bases are shared with TRBD2. The V segment lost 5 bases and the J segment 8 bases; nucleotides outside the gene matches: 5. This CDR3 spans 13 amino acids. Germline values: CDR1 MGHRA, CDR2 YSYEKL. The CDR3 reads CASSVSGVHEQFF. In DNA form, the CDR3 reads TGCGCCAGCAGCGTTAGCGGGGTCCATGAGCAGTTCTTC.